This T cell receptor beta chain was recorded in a study of blood T cell repertoires in COVID-19. Background on the study: Spain, Italy and the United States supplied samples that represented acute and convalescent COVID-19. The cDNA or gDNA used as material had been derived from T cells, B-cell-depleted T cells, or PBMCs.

Germline CDR1 reads LGHDT; CDR2 reads YNNKEL (reference sequence). This CDR3 contains 14 residues. Trimming took 4 bases from V and 4 from J, leaving 10 bases between them. In the authors' workflow: Scientists estimated how many nucleated cells there were by amplifying reference gene primers. Data came from immunoSEQ multiplex PCR; TCRdb stores just in-frame clones and leaves some out. V and J calls and clone size are as listed in that table; D and trimming were resolved from the DNA. Among 95,000 to 120,000 clones, roughly 90% were seen once, and the ten largest hold 8.4%. This receptor was identified in a woman in her sixties or seventies who had recovered from COVID-19. The source material was peripheral blood. The J gene is TRBJ2-2, the V gene TRBV3-1 (or the pseudogene TRBV3-2), with D possibly TRBD1 on 6 matching bases. This CDR3 is CASSLRGPTGELFF. The CDR3 nucleotides read TGTGCCAGCAGCCTCAGGGGACCCACCGGGGAGCTGTTTTTT.